This T cell receptor (beta chain) derives from a study of shared clonotypes between healthy human individuals. About the study: CD8 memory received one plate per donor, CD8 naive two, CD4 memory three and CD4 naive three.

Note on this clone: Its specificity is unknown.

TCRdb's table, derived via immunoSEQ multiplex PCR, lists solely in-frame clones and lacks some. The data contain roughly 700,000 clones, roughly 70% of them singletons. Study conclusions and caveats: Donors were few, which limited the genetic and exposure-history diversity represented. Shared clonotypes: roughly 5% naive CD4, roughly 3.8% naive CD8, over 2% memory CD4, under 0.45% memory CD8.

The germline CDR1 and CDR2 sequences are SGHRS and YFSETQ. The CDR3 contains 15 residues. Trimming cost V 3 bases and J 2 bases; bases outside gene matches: 7. This receptor was obtained from a woman in her thirties in good health. This sequence joins TRBV5-1 and TRBJ1-2; 7 bases are shared with TRBD1. What was sequenced was memory CD4+ T cells sorted from blood. Noted subset: CD45RA-negative fraction. This chain's CDR3 is CASSSNPTGNYGYTF. CDR3 nucleotide sequence: TGCGCCAGCAGCTCAAACCCGACAGGGAACTATGGCTACACCTTC.